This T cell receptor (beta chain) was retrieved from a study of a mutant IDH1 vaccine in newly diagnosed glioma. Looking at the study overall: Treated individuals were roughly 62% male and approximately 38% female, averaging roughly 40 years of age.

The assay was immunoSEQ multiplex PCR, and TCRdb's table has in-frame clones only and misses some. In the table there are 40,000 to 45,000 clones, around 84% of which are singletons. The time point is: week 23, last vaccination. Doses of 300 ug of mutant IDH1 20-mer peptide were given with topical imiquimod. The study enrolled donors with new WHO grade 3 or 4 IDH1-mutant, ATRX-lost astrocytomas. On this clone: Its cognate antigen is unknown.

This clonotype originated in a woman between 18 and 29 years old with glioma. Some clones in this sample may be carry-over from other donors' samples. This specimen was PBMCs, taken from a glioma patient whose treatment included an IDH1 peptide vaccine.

The CDR3 here is CASLQGAGANVLTF. Written as DNA, the CDR3 is TGTGCCAGCCTACAGGGGGCTGGGGCCAACGTCCTGACTTTC. This chain links TRBV18 with TRBJ2-6; 8 bases are shared with TRBD1. There are 14 residues in the CDR3. V lost 8 bases to trimming and J lost 2 bases; unmatched junction nucleotides: 2. CDR1 and CDR2 (germline): KGHSH, LQKENI.